The 10 T cell receptor beta chains below were found in one sample sequenced in a study of PD-L1 blockade in urothelial cancer (TCRdb year 2017). Library method: the immunoSEQ multiplex PCR assay. TCRdb mirrors the immuneACCESS table, restricted to in-frame sequences. Some clones are absent from its copies; in checked studies, under half trace to an unresolved V gene, and the reason for the others is unknown. Within this sample are approximately 34,000 clones, with 75% to 85% of them counted one time only. The ten largest account for 30% of the sample. The specimen comprised PBMCs, sampled around atezolizumab (anti-PD-L1) treatment. These receptors were taken from a man aged 60 to 69 with urothelial cancer.

V and J are TRBV5-1 and TRBJ2-7; TRBD2 matches 14 bases. Germline-derived CDR1 and CDR2 are SGHRS and YFSETQ. The CDR3 runs 15 residues. Losses at the gene ends were 4 bases for V and 10 bases for J; bases not matched to a gene: 10. The CDR3 protein is CASSPEPGLAGAQYF. The DNA for the CDR3 is TGCGCCAGCAGCCCAGAACCGGGACTAGCGGGAGCCCAGTACTTC. The full variable domain, in which reference TRBV5-1 and TRBJ2-7 provide the parts outside the CDR3, is KAGVTQTPRYLIKTRGQQVTLSCSPISGHRSVSWYQQTPGQGLQFLFEYFSETQRNKGNFPGRFSGRQFSNSRSEMNVSTLELGDSALYLCASSPEPGLAGAQYFGPGTRLTVT.

The J gene is TRBJ1-1, the V gene TRBV30; D uncertain. Germline CDR1 is GTSNPN and CDR2 is SVGIG (reference sequence). The CDR3 sequence is 15 residues long. With 0 bases removed from V and 5 bases from J, the gap between germline ends came to 16 bases. CDR3 region: CAWSVLGVRGTEAFF. In DNA, the CDR3 is TGTGCCTGGAGTGTACTGGGTGTGCGGGGTACTGAAGCTTTCTTT.

The gene calls are TRBV19 and TRBJ2-5; a possible D gene is TRBD2 (5 bases). Trimming cost V 5 bases and J 7 bases, with 14 bases left between them. The CDR3 contains 13 residues. Germline V gives CDR1 LNHDA, CDR2 SQIVND (reference sequence). CDR3 coding DNA: TGTGCCAGTAGTCCAAGGATTGGAGGGACCCAGTACTTC. Its protein is CASSPRIGGTQYF.

V usage is TRBV4-1 and J usage is TRBJ1-2; 10 nucleotides match TRBD1. CDR1 is MGHRA, CDR2 YSYEKL, per germline. This CDR3 contains 13 residues. V was clipped by 6 bases and J by 8 bases; unmatched bases: 6. The CDR3 DNA sequence: TGCGCCAGCAGGACAGGGGGCGAGGGAGGCTACACCTTC. It translates to CASRTGGEGGYTF.

The chain employs TRBV10-3 and TRBJ1-3; D perhaps matches TRBD1 (6 bases). V lost 10 bases and J 4 bases, leaving 17 bases between the germline ends. CDR1 is ENHRY, CDR2 SYGVKD, per germline. The CDR3 spans 14 residues. The CDR3 protein is CATLPGAGGNTIYF. In nucleotides, the CDR3 is TGTGCCACCTTACCAGGGGCAGGGGGAAACACCATATATTTT.

V usage is TRBV11-3 and J usage is TRBJ2-3; D remains unclear. Germline V lookup: CDR1 SGHNT, CDR2 YENEEA. The CDR3 is 16 amino acids. Trimming removed 0 bases from V and 2 bases from J, with 12 bases in between. The CDR3 DNA reads as TGTGCCAGCAGCTTAGATGGCCAGGCGAACACAGATACGCAGTATTTT. It translates to CASSLDGQANTDTQYF.

V and J are TRBV7-6 and TRBJ2-1; D is possibly TRBD2 (5 bases). The CDR3 sequence is 11 residues long. The germline gives CDR1 SGHVS, CDR2 FNYEAQ. The ends were cut back, 1 base at V and 12 bases at J, with 7 bases in the middle. As DNA, the CDR3 is TGTGCCAGCAGCTTAGGGGAGACGCAGTTCTTC. It encodes CASSLGETQFF.

This clone has only a few counts. The chain combines TRBV7-8 with TRBJ1-1, with 8 bases aligning to TRBD1. Unmatched junction bases numbered 4, after V lost 3 bases and J lost 1 base. The CDR3 spans 15 residues. CDR1 is SGHVS, CDR2 FQNEAQ, per germline. CDR3: CASSLIGQGNTEAFF. The CDR3 region has the DNA TGTGCCAGCAGCTTGATCGGACAGGGGAACACTGAAGCTTTCTTT.

The J gene is TRBJ1-2, the V gene TRBV5-6; D uncertain. V lost 3 bases and J 0 bases, leaving 12 bases between the germline ends. The CDR3 is 15 amino acids. The germline CDR1 and CDR2 sequences are SGHDT and YYEEEE. CDR3 sequence reads: CASSSSGFPNYGYTF. The DNA for the CDR3 is TGTGCCAGCAGCTCCTCCGGGTTTCCTAACTATGGCTACACCTTC.

The V and J genes are TRBV13 and TRBJ2-3, with D maybe TRBD2 (6 bases). V was cut by 5 bases and J by 2 bases, with 23 bases left in between. Germline V gene data show CDR1 as PRHDT and CDR2 as FYEKMQ (reference sequence). CDR3 length: 18 amino acids. For the CDR3, the DNA is TGTGCCAGCAGCCCACGGGACTTCGGGCTGATAACCACAGATACGCAGTATTTT. Residues: CASSPRDFGLITTDTQYF.